This T cell receptor (beta chain) was captured in a study of blood T cell repertoires in COVID-19. For the study at large: Sites in the United States, Italy and Spain provided acute and convalescent COVID-19 samples. The cDNA or gDNA used as material had been derived from T cells, B-cell-depleted T cells, or PBMCs.

CDR3 length: 16 residues. V lost 10 bases and J 2 bases, leaving 21 bases between the germline ends. The germline V gene encodes CDR1 KGHDR and CDR2 SFDVKD. In the authors' methods: Amplification of reference gene primers was used by the study to estimate nucleated cell counts. Here immunoSEQ multiplex PCR was the method, and the copy in TCRdb shows in-frame clones only, minus some. That table supplies the V and J calls and clone size; D and trimming were determined from the DNA. The sample has approximately 28,000 clones, 85% to 90% seen once. V and J are TRBV24-1 and TRBJ2-3; unclear D gene. The sequenced sample was peripheral blood. This sequence originates from a woman aged 55-75 years with active COVID-19. The CDR3 coding sequence is TGTGCCACTCCTAGACTCTCTACCCCCATCACAGATACGCAGTATTTT. This codes for CATPRLSTPITDTQYF.